The 13 T cell receptor beta chains in this list originate from one sample, sequenced in a study of blood T cell repertoires in COVID-19. Here immunoSEQ multiplex PCR was the method, and the copy in TCRdb shows in-frame clones only, minus some. The table includes some 190,000 clones, about four fifths detected once. Specimen: peripheral blood. The source of these receptors is a man aged 60 to 69 with acute or convalescent COVID-19.

The chain couples TRBV30 to TRBJ2-1; 16 bases are a match to TRBD2. There are 18 residues in the CDR3. J was trimmed by 0 bases and V by 2 bases; bases with no gene match: 4. CDR1 and CDR2 from the germline V gene are GTSNPN and SVGIG (reference sequence). In DNA form, the CDR3 reads TGTGCCTGGAGTAGGGGACTAGCGGGAGGGTCCTCCTACAATGAGCAGTTCTTC. As protein: CAWSRGLAGGSSYNEQFF.

The chain has TRBV19 and TRBJ1-1; no clear D. Germline V gives CDR1 LNHDA, CDR2 SQIVND (reference sequence). V was shortened by 7 bases and J by 1 base, with 19 bases between the two germline ends. The CDR3 extends over 16 amino acids. Written as DNA, the CDR3 is TGTGCCAGTATACCAAGAGAGGCAGCCTGGAACACTGAAGCTTTCTTT. Protein sequence: CASIPREAAWNTEAFF. The whole variable domain, remainder taken from reference TRBV19 and TRBJ1-1, is DGGITQSPKYLFRKEGQNVTLSCEQNLNHDAMYWYRQDPGQGLRLIYYSQIVNDFQKGDIAEGYSVSREKKESFPLTVTSAQKNPTAFYLCASIPREAAWNTEAFFGQGTRLTVV.

This rearrangement joins TRBV18 to TRBJ2-7; 12 bases fit TRBD1. V lost 9 bases, J lost 5 bases, and 8 bases stayed unmatched. Germline-derived CDR1 and CDR2 are KGHSH and LQKENI. This CDR3 is 14 amino acids long. This CDR3 is CASTLGQGAHEQYF. CDR3 sequence (DNA): TGTGCCAGTACGTTGGGACAGGGGGCCCACGAGCAGTACTTC.

The chain carries TRBV27 and TRBJ1-2, with D maybe TRBD1 (5 bases). The CDR3 sequence is 12 residues long. Per germline, CDR1 MNHEY and CDR2 SMNVEV (reference sequence). V shed 5 bases and J shed 8 bases, with 12 bases lying between them. CDR3 protein: CASSRDFVGYTF. The CDR3 DNA is TGTGCCAGCAGTCGGGACTTCGTAGGCTACACCTTC.

The rearrangement links TRBV10-3 to TRBJ1-1, with D perhaps matching TRBD1 (5 bases). There are 15 residues in the CDR3. Germline-derived CDR1 and CDR2 are ENHRY and SYGVKD. Trimming removed 0 bases from V and 7 bases from J, with 15 bases in between. The CDR3 DNA reads as TGTGCCATCAGTGAGTCGGTCGGGGTCGGGGGTGAAGCTTTCTTT. Protein sequence: CAISESVGVGGEAFF.

The chain carries TRBV6-2 or TRBV6-3 and TRBJ2-3, with a possible D match to TRBD1 (6 bases). This CDR3 has 14 residues. Trimming stripped 4 bases from V and 0 bases from J, with 8 bases between. CDR1 is MNHEY and CDR2 is SVGEGT in the germline V gene. The CDR3 protein is CASSWDISTDTQYF. CDR3 nucleotide sequence: TGTGCCAGCAGTTGGGACATTAGCACAGATACGCAGTATTTT.

This sequence joins TRBV7-8 and TRBJ1-3; D may be TRBD1 (6 bases). Trimming removed 0 bases from V and 2 bases from J, with 14 bases in between. The germline gives CDR1 SGHVS, CDR2 FQNEAQ. The CDR3 is 17 amino acids. CDR3 nucleotide sequence: TGTGCCAGCAGCTTAGCGGGCCTACAGGGAACTGGAAACACCATATATTTT. Translated, it gives CASSLAGLQGTGNTIYF.

The V call is TRBV28, the J call TRBJ2-3; D unclear. The V end lost 6 bases, the J end lost 0 bases, and 10 bases lay between the germline ends. There are 14 residues in the CDR3. The germline V gene encodes CDR1 MDHEN and CDR2 SYDVKM. The CDR3 DNA reads as TGTGCCAGCAGGAGGTTATCTAGCACAGATACGCAGTATTTT. As protein: CASRRLSSTDTQYF.

This clone occurred once. This chain links TRBV7-8 with TRBJ2-3, with 8 bases identical to TRBD2. The length of the CDR3 is 16 residues. Germline CDR1 reads SGHVS; CDR2 reads FQNEAQ. After removal of 2 bases from V and 3 bases from J, the junction contained 7 bases not matched to a gene. The CDR3 coding sequence is TGTGCCAGCAGCTTAATCCAGTCTAGCGGGACAGATACGCAGTATTTT. It codes for CASSLIQSSGTDTQYF.

J is TRBJ1-5 and V is TRBV7-6; D is perhaps TRBD1 (6 bases). This CDR3 region has 14 residues. V lost 5 bases and J lost 6, with 14 bases in between. Germline V gives CDR1 SGHVS, CDR2 FNYEAQ. The CDR3 spells CASSRTGYGQPQHF. As DNA, the CDR3 is TGTGCCAGCAGCCGTACAGGGTACGGTCAGCCCCAGCATTTT.

The CDR3 sequence: CASRGQGLWGYTF. CDR3 DNA sequence: TGTGCCAGCAGGGGACAGGGACTGTGGGGCTACACCTTC. This rearrangement joins TRBV2 to TRBJ1-2, with TRBD1 identical over 9 bases. The CDR3 runs 13 residues. V was clipped by 6 bases and J by 8 bases; unmatched bases: 7. The germline V gene encodes CDR1 SNHLY and CDR2 FYNNEI.

Turning to this clone: Different DNA sequences within this sample yield the same CDR3. The chain is built from TRBV9 and TRBJ1-5, with a weak D call TRBD1 (5 bases). This CDR3 region has 14 residues. In germline, CDR1 is SGDLS, CDR2 YYNGEE. The ends were cut back, 0 bases at V and 3 bases at J, with 7 bases in the middle. CDR3 sequence reads: CASSVGGVNQPQHF. DNA of the CDR3: TGTGCCAGCAGCGTAGGGGGGGTCAATCAGCCCCAGCATTTT.

This rearrangement joins TRBV6-2 or TRBV6-3 to TRBJ2-7; 7 bases align to TRBD1. From germline, CDR1 is MNHEY and CDR2 SVGEGT. The V segment lost 5 bases and the J segment 4 bases; nucleotides outside the gene matches: 2. The CDR3 is 12 amino acids. The CDR3 reads CASSTGDYEQYF. The CDR3 DNA is TGTGCCAGCAGTACAGGGGATTACGAGCAGTACTTC.